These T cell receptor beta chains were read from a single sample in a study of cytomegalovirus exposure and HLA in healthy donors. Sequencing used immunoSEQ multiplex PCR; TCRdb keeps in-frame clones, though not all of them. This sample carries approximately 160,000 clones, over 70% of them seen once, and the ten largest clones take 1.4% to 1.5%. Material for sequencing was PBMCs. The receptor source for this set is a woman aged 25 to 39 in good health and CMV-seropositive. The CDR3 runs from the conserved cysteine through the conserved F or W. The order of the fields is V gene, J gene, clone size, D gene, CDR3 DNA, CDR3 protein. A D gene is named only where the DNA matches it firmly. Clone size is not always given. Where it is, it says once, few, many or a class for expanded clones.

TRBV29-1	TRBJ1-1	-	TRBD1	TGCAGCGTACAAGACAGGGTCGGAACTGAAGCTTTCTTT	CSVQDRVGTEAFF
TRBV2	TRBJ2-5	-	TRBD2	TGTGCCAGCAGACAAGCGGGGGAGACCCAGTACTTC	CASRQAGETQYF
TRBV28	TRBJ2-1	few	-	TGTGCCAGCAGTTTATTTATACCGACTAGGGGTGAGCAGTTCTTC	CASSLFIPTRGEQFF
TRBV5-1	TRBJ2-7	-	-	TGCGCCAGCAGCCCTGAAGTCCTAGCTAACTACGAGCAGTACTTC	CASSPEVLANYEQYF
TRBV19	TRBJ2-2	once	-	TGTGCCAGTAGTACGCGGGGCACCGGGGAGCTGTTTTTT	CASSTRGTGELFF
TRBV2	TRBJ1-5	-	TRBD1	TGTGCCAGCAGTGAGACAGGGTTTCAGCCCCAGCATTTT	CASSETGFQPQHF
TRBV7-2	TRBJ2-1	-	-	TGTGCCAGCATCTCCTCCCGCGCCTCCTCCTACAATGAGCAGTTCTTC	CASISSRASSYNEQFF
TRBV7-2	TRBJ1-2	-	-	TGTGCCAGCAGCCCCGGGACAAACTATGGCTACACCTTC	CASSPGTNYGYTF
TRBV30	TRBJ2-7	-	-	TGTGCCGGGCGGGACAGCCCTACCTACGAGCAGTACTTC	CAGRDSPTYEQYF
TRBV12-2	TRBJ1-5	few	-	TGTGCAAGTCGCTTAGCGGGACAGGGGCCACCTGGTCAGCCCCAGCATTTT	CASRLAGQGPPGQPQHF
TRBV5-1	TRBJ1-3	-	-	TGCGCCAGCAGCTTGGCAGGGTCTGGAAACACCATATATTTT	CASSLAGSGNTIYF
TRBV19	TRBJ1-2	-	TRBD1	TGTGCCAGTAGGCCTTTCGACAGGGACTACACCTTC	CASRPFDRDYTF
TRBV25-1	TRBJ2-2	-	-	TGTGCCAGCAGTGAACAGGGCGGGGAGCTGTTTTTT	CASSEQGGELFF
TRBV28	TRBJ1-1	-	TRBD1	TGTGCCGGACAGGGAAACATGAACACTGAAGCTTTCTTT	CAGQGNMNTEAFF
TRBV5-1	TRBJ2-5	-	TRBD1	TGCGCCAGCAGCACTCAGACAGGGGTCCAAGAGACCCAGTACTTC	CASSTQTGVQETQYF
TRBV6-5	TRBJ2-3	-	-	TGTGCCAGCAAGCCAGGTTACACAGATACGCAGTATTTT	CASKPGYTDTQYF
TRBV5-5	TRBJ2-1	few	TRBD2	TGTGCCAGCATCCCTCTAGCGGGTTCCTACAATGAGCAGTTCTTC	CASIPLAGSYNEQFF
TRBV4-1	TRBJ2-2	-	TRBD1	TGCGCCAGCAGCCTGGGACAGGGGGCGATCGGGGAGCTGTTTTTT	CASSLGQGAIGELFF
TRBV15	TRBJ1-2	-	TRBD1	TGTGCCACCAGCGCGGACCAGGGGGCGATCACCTTC	CATSADQGAITF
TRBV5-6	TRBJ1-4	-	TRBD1	TGTGCCAGCAGCCTAAGGACAGGCAATCTAAATGAAAAACTGTTTTTT	CASSLRTGNLNEKLFF
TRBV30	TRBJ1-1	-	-	TGTGCCTGGAGGGGGCGCATCTCTGAAGCTTTCTTT	CAWRGRISEAFF
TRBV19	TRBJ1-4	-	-	TGTGCCAGTAGTATACCGAGAAGGGGAGAAAAACTGTTTTTT	CASSIPRRGEKLFF
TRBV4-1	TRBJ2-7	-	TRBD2	TGCGCCAGCAGCCAAGACGCGTGGCTAGCGGAGTACGAGCAGTACTTC	CASSQDAWLAEYEQYF
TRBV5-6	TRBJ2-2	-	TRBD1	TGTGCCAGCAGCTCCGCCCCGGGACAGGGGGCGCGGGAGCTGTTTTTT	CASSSAPGQGARELFF
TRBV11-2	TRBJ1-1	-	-	TGTGCCAGCAGCTTAACTGCTGGGAACACTGAAGCTTTCTTT	CASSLTAGNTEAFF
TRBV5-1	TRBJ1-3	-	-	TGCGCCAGCAGCTTGGACAGTTCCCCCTCTGGAAACACCATATATTTT	CASSLDSSPSGNTIYF
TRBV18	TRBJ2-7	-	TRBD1	TGTGCCAGCTCACCCAGACAGGGTTTCTCCTACGAGCAGTACTTC	CASSPRQGFSYEQYF
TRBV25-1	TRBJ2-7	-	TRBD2	TGTGCCAGCAGTGGAGGGGGGGCGGGAGGGACCTACGAGCAGTACTTC	CASSGGGAGGTYEQYF
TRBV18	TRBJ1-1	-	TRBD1	TGTGCCAGCTCACCATCGCAGGACAGGAGCCTGAACACTGAAGCTTTCTTT	CASSPSQDRSLNTEAFF
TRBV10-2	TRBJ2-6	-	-	TGCGCCAGCAGTGGTGGAGGAAGCTCTGGGGCCAACGTCCTGACTTTC	CASSGGGSSGANVLTF
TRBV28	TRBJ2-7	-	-	TGTGCCAGCGCCCTTCCCCCAGGGGCTTGGGGCTACGAGCAGTACTTC	CASALPPGAWGYEQYF
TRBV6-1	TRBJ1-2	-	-	TGTGCCAGCAGTCAATTCCAAGGGGAACATGGCTACACCTTC	CASSQFQGEHGYTF
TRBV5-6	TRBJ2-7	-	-	TGTGCCAGCAGCTTGACAGGCTTTATGTACGAGCAGTACTTC	CASSLTGFMYEQYF